These 2 T cell receptor beta chains came from one sample sequenced in a study of T cell responses to AZD1222 COVID-19 vaccine. Generated by immunoSEQ multiplex PCR, the TCRdb table keeps only in-frame clones and is missing some. Seen here are 100,000 or so clones, 70% to 90% observed once, and the top ten hold more than 8.5%. The material was peripheral blood, obtained 28 days after the second AZD1222 dose. The receptors were gathered from an adult who received the AZD1222 COVID-19 vaccine.

This clone was seen a single time. V gene TRBV9 combines with J gene TRBJ2-1; tentative D call: TRBD1 (5 bases). V was trimmed by 0 bases and J by 6 bases, leaving 10 bases between them. Germline V gene sequence: CDR1 SGDLS, CDR2 YYNGEE. CDR3 length equals 14 residues. CDR3 sequence: CASSVAARANEQFF. The CDR3 DNA follows: TGTGCCAGCAGCGTAGCTGCCAGGGCCAATGAGCAGTTCTTC.

This chain connects TRBV9 to TRBJ2-5; perhaps TRBD2 as D (5 bases). CDR3 size: 13 residues. The V and J ends lost 6 bases and 5 bases respectively, with 14 bases between them. Germline-derived CDR1 and CDR2 are SGDLS and YYNGEE. This CDR3 is CASTNPPGETQYF. In nucleotides, the CDR3 is TGTGCCAGCACCAATCCCCCGGGGGAGACCCAGTACTTC.